The T cell receptor (beta chain) under discussion was sequenced for a study of cytomegalovirus exposure and HLA in healthy donors. Remarks on this clone: Its antigen is as yet unknown.

Whole-study findings and limits: Reports indicated that the classifier achieved high specificity and sensitivity in diagnosing cytomegalovirus status. CMV antigen specificity was confirmed in vitro for a few CMV-associated chains.

Assay: immunoSEQ multiplex PCR; the TCRdb copy retains only in-frame clones and omits some. The top ten hold 2.5% to 3% of the sample, which has 190,000 or so clones, about four fifths seen once. The germline V and J ends were trimmed by 6 bases and 9 bases, with 18 bases remaining between them. Germline V gene data show CDR1 as MNHEY and CDR2 as SVGAGI. This CDR3 spans 14 amino acids. The V call is TRBV6-5, the J call TRBJ2-1; D is perhaps TRBD2 (6 bases). The sequence was collected from a woman aged 18-35 years in good health and CMV-seropositive. Sequencing used PBMCs. The DNA for the CDR3 is TGTGCCAGCAGACCCGGGGGAGAGGTGGGTGAGCAGTTCTTC. Residues: CASRPGGEVGEQFF.